The clone carrying this T cell receptor beta chain was recorded many times. Antigen: not known. None of the patients had undergone any treatment ahead of thyroid surgery. Germline CDR1 GTSNPN, CDR2 SVGIG (reference sequence). This CDR3 spans 12 amino acids. The V gene lost 0 bases and the J gene lost 6 bases, with 6 bases spanning the gap. Through MiXCR, TCRdb re-clonotyped the PCR reads. This table holds about 39,000 clones, approximately 19% found once. The data were taken from a study of metastatic and nonmetastatic thyroid tumors. Turning to the study itself: Repertoire comparison spanned blood and tumor or nodule tissue of malignant and benign thyroid patients.

Findings of the study overall: Compared with benign nodules, malignant thyroid tumors were reported to have significantly higher TCR beta diversity in both blood and tumor.

What was sequenced was tumor tissue. The source of this sequence is a female donor with papillary thyroid cancer or a benign thyroid nodule (not recorded which). Some clones in this sample may be carry-over from other donors' samples. This chain joins TRBV30 and TRBJ2-1; no firm D call. This chain's CDR3 is CAWSVMSNEQFF. The CDR3 DNA sequence: TGTGCCTGGAGTGTAATGAGCAATGAGCAGTTCTTC.